The 3 T cell receptor beta chains listed next were all sequenced from one sample in a study of cytomegalovirus exposure and HLA in healthy donors. The PCR was carried out with 60 Vbeta primers and 13 Jbeta primers. The repertoire was sequenced with immunoSEQ multiplex PCR; TCRdb's copy has only in-frame clones and lacks some. The sample table sets out more than 60,000 clones. Material for sequencing was PBMCs. The receptors derive from a boy under 18 in good health and CMV-seronegative.

The chain is built from TRBV15 and TRBJ1-1; D may be TRBD1 (6 bases). The germline V gene encodes CDR1 LNHNV and CDR2 YYDKDF (reference sequence). The CDR3 length is 13 residues. V lost 4 bases and J 6 bases, leaving 12 bases between the germline ends. The DNA for the CDR3 is TGTGCCACCAGCACTCACAGGGCCCCTGAAGCTTTCTTT. This sequence encodes CATSTHRAPEAFF.

V and J are TRBV5-1 and TRBJ1-4; 8 bases are a match to TRBD1. The J segment lost 8 bases and the V segment lost 2 bases, leaving 8 bases of the junction unmatched. The germline V gene encodes CDR1 SGHRS and CDR2 YFSETQ. The CDR3 is 15 amino acids. In nucleotides, the CDR3 is TGCGCCAGCAGCTTTTCGGGACAGGTCGGGGAAAAACTGTTTTTT. Translating gives CASSFSGQVGEKLFF.

The chain is built from TRBV18 and TRBJ1-2; D perhaps matches TRBD1 (6 bases). Trimming removed 3 bases at V and 10 bases at J, with 18 bases between. From germline, CDR1 is KGHSH and CDR2 LQKENI. This CDR3 has 14 residues. The CDR3 sequence: CASSPGWAGDPYTF. CDR3 nucleotides: TGTGCCAGCTCACCTGGCTGGGCAGGGGACCCCTACACCTTC.